There are many counts of the clone carrying this T cell receptor beta chain. TCRdb passed the 5' RACE reads through MiXCR, listing each CDR3 protein once. Found here are approximately 1.8 million distinct CDR3 sequences, under 35% of them singletons; the top ten hold 0.27%. The data originate from a study of identical twins. This CDR3 contains 13 residues. CDR1 is SGHRS, CDR2 YFSETQ, per germline. Trimming took off 5 bases at V and 0 bases at J, with 6 bases between the two ends. V is TRBV5-1 and J is TRBJ2-1; D is uncertain. The specimen was cord blood. The receptor's source is a newborn girl in good health. DNA for the CDR3: TGCGCCAGCAGACGGAGCTCCTACAATGAGCAGTTCTTC. Its protein product is CASRRSSYNEQFF.